This entry concerns a single T cell receptor (beta chain). The record originates from a study of shared clonotypes between healthy human individuals. The germline V gene has CDR1 KGHSH and CDR2 LQKENI. The germline V and J ends were trimmed by 2 bases and 6 bases, with 14 bases remaining between them. This CDR3 comprises 14 residues. As handled by the study authors: Filtering differed since immunoSEQ provided only junctions, with no quality scores. The assay was immunoSEQ multiplex PCR, and TCRdb's table has in-frame clones only and misses some. The DNA gave D and trimming, while V, J and clone size come from that table. The sample shows over a million clones, about 84% of them seen only once.

The chain has TRBV18 and TRBJ2-7; D may be TRBD2 (5 bases). The sample comprised memory CD4+ T cells from PBMCs. Subset specified: CD45RA-negative fraction. The receptor comes from a man between 18 and 29 years old in good health. Some clones in this sample may be carry-over from other donors' samples. The CDR3 DNA follows: TGTGCCAGCTCACCATCCGGGCTAGAGGGCGAGCAGTACTTC. Protein sequence: CASSPSGLEGEQYF. Full variable domain (rest looked up from reference TRBV18 and TRBJ2-7): NAGVMQNPRHLVRRRGQEARLRCSPMKGHSHVYWYRQLPEEGLKFMVYLQKENIIDESGMPKERFSAEFPKEGPSILRIQQVVRGDSAAYFCASSPSGLEGEQYFGPGTRLTVT.